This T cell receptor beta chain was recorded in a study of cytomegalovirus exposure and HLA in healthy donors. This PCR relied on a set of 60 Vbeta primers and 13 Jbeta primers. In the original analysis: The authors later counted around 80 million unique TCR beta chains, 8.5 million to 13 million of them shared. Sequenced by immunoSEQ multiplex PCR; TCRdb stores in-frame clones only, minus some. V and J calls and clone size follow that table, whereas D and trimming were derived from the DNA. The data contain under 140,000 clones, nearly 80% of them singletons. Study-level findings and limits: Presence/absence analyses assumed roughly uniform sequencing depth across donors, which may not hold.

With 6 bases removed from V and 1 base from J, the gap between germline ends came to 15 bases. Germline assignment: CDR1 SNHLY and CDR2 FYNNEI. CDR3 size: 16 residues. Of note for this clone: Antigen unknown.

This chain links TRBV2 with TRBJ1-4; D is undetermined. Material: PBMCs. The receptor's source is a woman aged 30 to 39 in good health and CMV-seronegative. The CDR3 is CASRERGYRTNEKLFF. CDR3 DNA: TGTGCCAGCAGGGAGAGAGGTTATAGAACTAATGAAAAACTGTTTTTT.